Described below is a single T cell receptor (beta chain) sequence and its context. The germline CDR1 and CDR2 sequences are MNHEY and SVGAGI. This CDR3 region has 16 residues. The V gene end was trimmed by 0 bases and the J gene end by 5 bases; junction bases not matched to a gene: 8. This specimen belongs to a study of sequential checkpoint blockade in melanoma. Study details: Patients were randomized 1:1 to nivolumab-then-ipilimumab or ipilimumab-then-nivolumab first-line. Maintenance nivolumab came after either treatment sequence.

As for treatment: randomized to nivolumab then ipilimumab (arm A) or the reverse (arm B). Patients had received no earlier DNA-damaging chemotherapy. PBMC sorting kept live CD3+CD8+ cells without CD19 or CD56. Sequencing used immunoSEQ multiplex PCR; TCRdb keeps in-frame clones, though not all of them. The table lists 13,000 or so clones, approximately 60% of them singletons, with less than 30% in the top ten. The receptor comes from a human donor with melanoma. This sequence joins TRBV6-5 and TRBJ2-5; TRBD2 matches at 8 bases. Sequenced here: CD8+ T cells sorted from blood (inferred from file names), sampled from a patient given nivolumab and ipilimumab in sequence. The CDR3 DNA is TGTGCCAGCAGTTACTCGAGGGGACTAGGGGGGGAGACCCAGTACTTC. Its protein is CASSYSRGLGGETQYF.